Following are 6 T cell receptor beta chains from one sample sequenced in a study of T cells after yellow fever vaccination. TCRdb ran MiXCR on the 5' RACE reads and lists one entry per CDR3 protein. The table includes 230,000 or so distinct CDR3 sequences, 6.7% detected once. The sequencing used CD4+ T cells sorted from PBMCs, collected on the day of the yellow fever booster vaccination. The receptor set was obtained from a man between 25 and 39 years old who received the YFV17D yellow fever vaccine.

In DNA form, the CDR3 reads TGTGCCAGCAGTAAGGGACTAGCACCCAATGAGCAGTTCTTC. The encoded protein is CASSKGLAPNEQFF. The J gene is TRBJ2-1, the V gene TRBV28; 9 bases match TRBD2. Trimming cost V 5 bases and J 6 bases; bases outside gene matches: 5. Germline CDR1 and CDR2: MDHEN and SYDVKM. The CDR3 consists of 14 residues.

This clonotype showed up just a few times. J is TRBJ2-7 and V is TRBV5-4; TRBD1 or TRBD2 may be the D gene (5 bases each). This CDR3 is 16 amino acids long. V shed 3 bases and J shed 4 bases, with 20 bases lying between them. CDR1 is SGHNT, CDR2 YYREEE, per germline (reference sequence). CDR3 nucleotides: TGTGCCAGCAGCTGGGACGGCAGGGAGTCCATTTACGAGCAGTACTTC. Translated, it gives CASSWDGRESIYEQYF.

The sample holds a few counts of this clonotype. The chain uses TRBV5-4 and TRBJ2-7, with 8 positions matching TRBD1. Trimming removed 0 bases from V and 6 bases from J; junction bases left unmatched: 8. CDR1 SGHNT and CDR2 YYREEE come from the germline V gene (reference sequence). This CDR3 is built from 15 residues. This CDR3 is CASSLAPQGASEQYF. The CDR3 nucleotides read TGTGCCAGCAGCTTGGCGCCCCAGGGGGCATCCGAGCAGTACTTC.

This rearrangement joins TRBV10-3 to TRBJ2-7; 9 bases map to TRBD2. After removal of 6 bases from V and 6 bases from J, the junction contained 9 bases not matched to a gene. From germline, CDR1 is ENHRY and CDR2 SYGVKD. The CDR3 is 14 residues long. In nucleotides, the CDR3 is TGTGCCATCAGGGCAGCTAGCGGGATGAGCGAGCAGTACTTC. This sequence encodes CAIRAASGMSEQYF.

This clonotype was seen a few times. The V call is TRBV20-1, the J call TRBJ2-3, with 8 bases matching TRBD2. The CDR3 runs 15 residues. The germline V gene has CDR1 DFQATT and CDR2 SNEGSKA (reference sequence). J lost 2 bases, V lost 3 bases, and 7 bases had no gene match. The DNA of the CDR3 is TGCAGTGCTAGGGCCCTAGCGGGTATCACAGATACGCAGTATTTT. Residues: CSARALAGITDTQYF.

CDR3 in amino acids: CSARAQAGALYGYTF. The CDR3 DNA follows: TGCAGTGCTAGGGCCCAAGCAGGGGCCCTCTATGGCTACACCTTC. The chain has TRBV20-1 and TRBJ1-2; maybe TRBD1 (6 bases). V lost 3 bases to trimming and J lost 4 bases, with 18 bases between them. Germline CDR1 and CDR2: DFQATT and SNEGSKA (reference sequence). The CDR3 consists of 15 residues.